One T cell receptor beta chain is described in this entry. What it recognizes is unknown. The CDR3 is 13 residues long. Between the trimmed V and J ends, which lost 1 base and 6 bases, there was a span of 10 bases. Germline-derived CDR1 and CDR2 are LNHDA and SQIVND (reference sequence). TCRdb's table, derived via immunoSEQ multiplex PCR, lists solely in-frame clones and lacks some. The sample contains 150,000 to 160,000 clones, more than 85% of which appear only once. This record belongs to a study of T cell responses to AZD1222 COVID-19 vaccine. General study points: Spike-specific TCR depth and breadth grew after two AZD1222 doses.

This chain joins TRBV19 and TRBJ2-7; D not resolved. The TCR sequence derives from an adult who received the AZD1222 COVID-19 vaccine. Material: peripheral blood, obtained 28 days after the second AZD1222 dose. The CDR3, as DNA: TGTGCCAGTAGTATAGGGGTCGTTGGCGAGCAGTACTTC. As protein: CASSIGVVGEQYF.